The 11 T cell receptor beta chains reported below all come from one sample, sequenced in a study of T-cell memory formation after mild COVID-19 listed by TCRdb under 2021. Libraries were prepared through 5' RACE. This sample was sequenced with an Illumina NovaSeq 6000. The raw public reads went through TCRdb reprocessing: fastp at Q25, MiXCR clone calling, in-frame beta chains kept. Records with the same CDR3 protein are collapsed into one entry carrying the most frequent genes and DNA. The sample includes roughly 130,000 distinct CDR3 sequences, with 5% to 6.5% observed a single time. The ten largest account for roughly 2% of the sample. Sequencing used PBMCs or a T cell subset sorted from them (not recorded which). These receptors originate from an adult woman who had mild COVID-19 (a few samples of this study predate the infection). The sample titles of this study are shuffled in the database, so cell type and time point are left out; the donor was told from shared clones.

This clonotype has a handful of counts. V is TRBV11-2 and J is TRBJ2-5; 7 nucleotides agree with TRBD1. The CDR3 consists of 16 residues. The germline CDR1 and CDR2 sequences are SGHAT and FQNNGV. The trim removed 2 bases at V and 5 bases at J, leaving 11 bases unmatched. For the CDR3, the DNA is TGTGCCAGCAGCTTAAGGGCGACAGGGTATTTGGAGACCCAGTACTTC. This gives the protein CASSLRATGYLETQYF.

This clonotype has only a few counts. The rearrangement uses TRBV7-6 and TRBJ2-3; 12 positions match TRBD2. Germline V gene sequence: CDR1 SGHVS, CDR2 FNYEAQ. V lost 5 bases, J lost 8 bases, and 8 bases stayed unmatched. This CDR3 region has 15 residues. CDR3 nucleotides: TGTGCCAGCAGCCGTACTAGCGGGGGGTTCGGTACGCAGTATTTT. The encoded protein is CASSRTSGGFGTQYF. The variable domain in full, with the rest retrieved from reference TRBV7-6 and TRBJ2-3, is GAGVSQSPRYKVTKRGQDVALRCDPISGHVSLYWYRQALGQGPEFLTYFNYEAQQDKSGLPNDRFSAERPEGSISTLTIQRTEQRDSAMYRCASSRTSGGFGTQYFGPGTRLTVL.

This clonotype was seen repeatedly, ten times or more. This sequence joins TRBV12-3 or TRBV12-4 and TRBJ1-2; a possible D gene is TRBD1 (6 bases). CDR3 length equals 13 residues. V was cut by 4 bases and J by 5 bases, with 11 bases left in between. The CDR3 DNA reads as TGTGCCAGCAGTTCCGGACAGCGATATGGCTACACCTTC. It translates to CASSSGQRYGYTF.

In its sample, this clonotype was seen a few times. The chain combines TRBV4-1 with TRBJ2-6; TRBD1 agrees at 7 bases. This CDR3 is built from 19 residues. V lost 1 base, J lost 0 bases, and 9 bases stayed unmatched. Germline V CDR1 and CDR2: MGHRA, YSYEKL. CDR3 protein: CASSQGPGGQISGANVLTF. CDR3 nucleotides: TGCGCCAGCAGCCAAGGGCCAGGGGGTCAGATCTCTGGGGCCAACGTCCTGACTTTC.

This chain links TRBV20-1 with TRBJ1-4; D is possibly TRBD1 (5 bases). The germline V and J ends were trimmed by 3 bases and 0 bases, with 11 bases remaining between them. This CDR3 is 15 amino acids long. CDR1 is DFQATT and CDR2 is SNEGSKA in the germline V gene (reference sequence). CDR3: CSASLRGATNEKLFF. CDR3 nucleotides: TGCAGTGCTAGCTTGCGGGGGGCAACTAATGAAAAACTGTTTTTT.

This clonotype has only a few counts. The V and J genes are TRBV5-1 and TRBJ1-1, with TRBD1 identical over 7 bases. The germline V gene encodes CDR1 SGHRS and CDR2 YFSETQ. Trimming removed 3 bases from V and 1 base from J; junction bases left unmatched: 6. This CDR3 has 15 residues. Written as DNA, the CDR3 is TGCGCCAGCAGCTCTACTCGACAGGGGAACACTGAAGCTTTCTTT. Translating gives CASSSTRQGNTEAFF.

This clonotype appeared a few times. The chain has TRBV6-1 and TRBJ2-7; 9 bases are a match to TRBD1. CDR1 is MNHNS and CDR2 is SASEGT in the germline V gene. The CDR3 runs to 15 residues. With V trimmed by 4 bases and J by 3 bases, 7 bases remained unmatched. The CDR3 bases are TGTGCCAGCAGTGTCCCGGACAGGGGAAACTACGAGCAGTACTTC. Protein sequence: CASSVPDRGNYEQYF.

This clonotype was recorded many times. V is TRBV7-2 and J is TRBJ2-1; D is ambiguous. Trimming cost V 4 bases and J 3 bases, with 7 bases left between them. Per germline, CDR1 SGHTA and CDR2 FQGNSA. The CDR3 consists of 13 residues. CDR3 nucleotides: TGTGCCAGCAGCTCCCGGGTCTACAATGAGCAGTTCTTC. Amino acid sequence: CASSSRVYNEQFF. The full variable domain, rest sourced from reference TRBV7-2 and TRBJ2-1, is GAGVSQSPSNKVTEKGKDVELRCDPISGHTALYWYRQSLGQGLEFLIYFQGNSAPDKSGLPSDRFSAERTGGSVSTLTIQRTQQEDSAVYLCASSSRVYNEQFFGPGTRLTVL.

This clonotype was detected ten times or more. V usage is TRBV5-5 and J usage is TRBJ1-5; 7 nucleotides align to TRBD1. The CDR3 has 16 residues. The germline gives CDR1 SGHKS, CDR2 YYEKEE (reference sequence). V lost 4 bases and J lost 0; bases outside the gene matches: 7. DNA for the CDR3: TGTGCCAGCAGCCGGGGGACAGCAACTAGCAATCAGCCCCAGCATTTT. Translated: CASSRGTATSNQPQHF.

The sample holds a few counts of this clonotype. The V and J genes are TRBV6-2 or TRBV6-3 and TRBJ2-1, with 13 bases lining up with TRBD2. Germline loops: CDR1 MNHEY, CDR2 SVGEGT. This CDR3 region has 15 residues. The V and J ends lost 7 bases and 4 bases, in that order; junction bases with no gene match: 4. CDR3 residues: CASKPGLAGYNEQFF. In DNA, the CDR3 is TGTGCCAGCAAACCGGGACTAGCGGGATACAATGAGCAGTTCTTC.

In this sample, this clonotype turned up many times. J is TRBJ1-1 and V is TRBV7-7; D remains unclear. In germline, CDR1 is SSHAT, CDR2 FNYEAQ (reference sequence). This CDR3 contains 13 residues. Trimming stripped 0 bases from V and 1 base from J, with 3 bases between. Here the CDR3 DNA reads TGTGCCAGCAGCTTAGCCCGGAACACTGAAGCTTTCTTT. It yields the protein CASSLARNTEAFF.